The 26 T cell receptor beta chains given below trace back to one sample, sequenced in a study of cytomegalovirus exposure and HLA in healthy donors listed by TCRdb under 2017. Libraries came from the immunoSEQ multiplex PCR assay. For the multiplex PCR, a mixture combining 60 forward primers for TCR Vbeta segments and 13 reverse primers for TCR Jbeta segments was used. In TCRdb, the immuneACCESS table is reduced to in-frame sequences with V and J assigned. These tables do not hold every clone; where another copy was compared, an unresolved V gene accounts for under half, and the others remain unexplained. The sample data list some 200,000 clones, and approximately 90% of these were observed just once. The ten largest clones take up around 1% of the sample. Source material: PBMCs. The receptors stem from a young woman in good health and CMV-seronegative.

Details on this clone: The sample holds other DNA sequences that translate to the same CDR3. The CDR3: CASSSGQENYEQYF. CDR3 DNA: TGTGCCAGCAGCTCAGGACAGGAAAACTACGAGCAGTACTTC. This chain uses TRBV7-7 with TRBJ2-7; 7 bases match TRBD1. Germline V CDR1 and CDR2: SSHAT, FNYEAQ (reference sequence). The ends lost 4 bases at V and 3 bases at J; junction bases unmatched: 6. This CDR3 region has 14 residues.

The chain is built from TRBV6-1 and TRBJ2-7; TRBD2 matches at 8 bases. This CDR3 comprises 12 residues. Unmatched junction bases numbered 0, after V lost 2 bases and J lost 6 bases. Per germline, CDR1 MNHNS and CDR2 SASEGT. The CDR3 here is CASSERGGEQYF. In DNA, the CDR3 is TGTGCCAGCAGTGAACGGGGGGGCGAGCAGTACTTC.

This chain uses TRBV7-9 with TRBJ2-7; the match to TRBD1 covers 9 bases. V shed 5 bases, J shed 1 base, and the junction held 6 bases outside the gene matches. Germline CDR1 SEHNR, CDR2 FQNEAQ (reference sequence). This CDR3 has 15 residues. Here the CDR3 DNA reads TGTGCCAGCAGCAGCCGCGGGACAGGGTCCTACGAGCAGTACTTC. As protein: CASSSRGTGSYEQYF.

The chain combines TRBV7-9 with TRBJ1-1, with 8 bases fitting TRBD1. The trim removed 5 bases at V and 5 bases at J, leaving 10 bases unmatched. The CDR3 contains 15 residues. CDR1 SEHNR and CDR2 FQNEAQ come from the germline V gene (reference sequence). CDR3 nucleotide sequence: TGTGCCAGCAGCCTACCCGACAGGGGAAGGACTGAAGCTTTCTTT. This encodes CASSLPDRGRTEAFF.

V and J are TRBV19 and TRBJ2-4; D possibly corresponds to TRBD1 (5 bases). CDR1 LNHDA and CDR2 SQIVND come from the germline V gene (reference sequence). This CDR3 spans 15 amino acids. With 0 bases removed from V and 3 bases from J, the gap between germline ends came to 9 bases. CDR3 nucleotides: TGTGCCAGTAGTATAGACAGGGAAGGCAAAAACATTCAGTACTTC. This codes for CASSIDREGKNIQYF.

CDR3 in DNA: TGTGCCAGCAGCTGGGCGCCCTCCTACGAGCAGTACTTC. This sequence encodes CASSWAPSYEQYF. This chain connects TRBV5-5 to TRBJ2-7; D gene uncertain. The CDR3 sequence is 13 residues long. Germline CDR1 SGHKS, CDR2 YYEKEE (reference sequence). V was clipped by 3 bases and J by 0 bases, with 7 bases between them.

This clone has more than one count but fewer than ten. This chain joins TRBV19 and TRBJ2-3; a weak D match, TRBD1 (5 bases). V was pared by 3 bases and J by 3 bases, with 16 bases between. Germline CDR1 reads LNHDA; CDR2 reads SQIVND (reference sequence). The CDR3 length is 16 residues. CDR3 loop: CASSMPYRTKTDTQYF. DNA for the CDR3: TGTGCCAGTAGTATGCCCTACAGGACAAAGACAGATACGCAGTATTTT. Full variable domain (missing parts from reference TRBV19 and TRBJ2-3): DGGITQSPKYLFRKEGQNVTLSCEQNLNHDAMYWYRQDPGQGLRLIYYSQIVNDFQKGDIAEGYSVSREKKESFPLTVTSAQKNPTAFYLCASSMPYRTKTDTQYFGPGTRLTVL.

The J gene is TRBJ2-1, the V gene TRBV5-1; 8 bases match TRBD1. The CDR3 runs 16 residues. Germline CDR1 and CDR2: SGHRS and YFSETQ. The V and J ends lost 4 bases and 0 bases, in that order; junction bases with no gene match: 6. This CDR3 reads CASSPDRASSYNEQFF. Here the CDR3 DNA reads TGCGCCAGCAGCCCGGACAGGGCTAGCTCCTACAATGAGCAGTTCTTC.

This clone came up once. The rearrangement uses TRBV5-5 and TRBJ1-1; TRBD1 is a possible D gene (5 bases). Trimming shortened V by 3 bases and J by 1 base, and 10 bases separated the two germline ends. Germline V gene lookup returns CDR1 SGHKS and CDR2 YYEKEE (reference sequence). This CDR3 has 14 residues. The CDR3 loop is CASSSGAGNTEAFF. The CDR3 DNA reads as TGTGCCAGCAGCTCTGGGGCCGGGAACACTGAAGCTTTCTTT.

This clone was picked up a small number of times. The chain uses TRBV7-8 and TRBJ2-1, with D possibly being TRBD2 (5 bases). The CDR3 is made up of 13 amino acids. Germline assignment: CDR1 SGHVS and CDR2 FQNEAQ. Trimming removed 2 bases at V and 7 bases at J, with 9 bases between. The CDR3 nucleotides are TGTGCCAGCAGCTTAAATCCGGGGAATGAGCAGTTCTTC. Protein sequence: CASSLNPGNEQFF. The variable domain in full, completed from reference TRBV7-8 and TRBJ2-1, reads GAGVSQSPRYKVAKRGQDVALRCDPISGHVSLFWYQQALGQGPEFLTYFQNEAQLDKSGLPSDRFFAERPEGSVSTLKIQRTQQEDSAVYLCASSLNPGNEQFFGPGTRLTVL.

The J gene is TRBJ2-3, the V gene TRBV10-1, with TRBD2 matching over 12 bases. With V trimmed by 8 bases and J by 0 bases, 3 bases remained unmatched. Per the germline V gene, CDR1 is WNHNN and CDR2 is SYGVQD (reference sequence). The CDR3 is 15 amino acids. CDR3 sequence (DNA): TGCGCCAGCGGGGGGACTAGCGGGAGCACAGATACGCAGTATTTT. This codes for CASGGTSGSTDTQYF.

V usage is TRBV4-3 and J usage is TRBJ2-7, with D possibly matching TRBD1 (5 bases). Germline loops: CDR1 LGHNA, CDR2 YSLEER. V dropped 4 bases and J dropped 4 bases, with 14 bases sitting between them. The CDR3 extends over 14 amino acids. CDR3 residues: CASSPTLTGYEQYF. As DNA, the CDR3 is TGCGCCAGCAGCCCAACACTCACAGGATACGAGCAGTACTTC.

The V gene is TRBV5-4, the J gene TRBJ2-1, with a weak D call TRBD1 (7 bases). Trimming pared 0 bases from V and 4 bases from J, leaving 11 bases between. The CDR3 length is 15 residues. Germline CDR1 SGHNT, CDR2 YYREEE (reference sequence). The CDR3 DNA is TGTGCCAGCAGCTTGGCGGCAGGGGGGTACAATGAGCAGTTCTTC. Protein sequence: CASSLAAGGYNEQFF.

The V gene is TRBV4-3, the J gene TRBJ1-2, with D hard to call. This CDR3 comprises 15 residues. V was shortened by 1 base and J by 7 bases, with 16 bases between the two germline ends. The germline V gene has CDR1 LGHNA and CDR2 YSLEER. CDR3 sequence reads: CASSQGVVTPRGYTF. CDR3 DNA sequence: TGCGCCAGCAGCCAAGGGGTGGTGACTCCCCGTGGCTACACCTTC.

The chain links TRBV13 to TRBJ2-7; 7 positions agree with TRBD2. Germline V gene lookup returns CDR1 PRHDT and CDR2 FYEKMQ (reference sequence). With V trimmed by 1 base and J by 0 bases, 3 bases remained unmatched. This CDR3 is built from 15 residues. CDR3 residues: CASSLVSGNSYEQYF. The CDR3 DNA is TGTGCCAGCAGCTTAGTCAGCGGGAACTCCTACGAGCAGTACTTC.

This chain connects TRBV28 to TRBJ1-2; TRBD1 matches at 11 bases. The junction had 6 bases not matched to a gene; V was cut back by 4 bases and J by 8 bases. Germline CDR1 reads MDHEN; CDR2 reads SYDVKM. CDR3 length: 14 amino acids. CDR3 region: CASSSGQGAEGYTF. CDR3 DNA sequence: TGTGCCAGCAGTTCTGGACAGGGGGCGGAAGGCTACACCTTC.

The CDR3 loop reads CASSIDRQANTEAFF. CDR3 coding DNA: TGTGCCAGTAGTATAGATCGGCAGGCCAACACTGAAGCTTTCTTT. V and J are TRBV19 and TRBJ1-1; D is uncertain. Germline CDR1 reads LNHDA; CDR2 reads SQIVND (reference sequence). V was clipped by 0 bases and J by 2 bases, with 10 bases between them. There are 15 residues in the CDR3.

The chain employs TRBV19 and TRBJ2-7; 8 bases line up with TRBD1. V trimming: 3 bases; J trimming: 0 bases; junction bases outside the gene matches: 1. Germline assignment: CDR1 LNHDA and CDR2 SQIVND (reference sequence). CDR3 length equals 14 residues. The CDR3, as DNA: TGTGCCAGTAGTATTGGGACAGGCTCCTACGAGCAGTACTTC. Translated: CASSIGTGSYEQYF.

The chain links TRBV27 to TRBJ2-1; 14 bases are a match to TRBD2. The CDR3 length is 17 residues. With V trimmed by 4 bases and J by 10 bases, 12 bases remained unmatched. Germline V gene sequence: CDR1 MNHEY, CDR2 SMNVEV (reference sequence). This chain's CDR3 is CASSSLTSGGASGEQFF. CDR3 in DNA: TGTGCCAGCAGTTCCTTGACTAGCGGGGGGGCATCGGGGGAGCAGTTCTTC.

The chain joins TRBV5-1 to TRBJ2-7, with 10 bases aligning to TRBD1. Per germline, CDR1 SGHRS and CDR2 YFSETQ. The CDR3 extends over 15 amino acids. V lost 0 bases and J lost 3; bases outside the gene matches: 3. The CDR3 is CASSLAGTGDYEQYF. CDR3 DNA sequence: TGCGCCAGCAGCTTGGCCGGGACAGGGGACTACGAGCAGTACTTC. Drawing the rest from reference TRBV5-1 and TRBJ2-7, the complete variable domain is KAGVTQTPRYLIKTRGQQVTLSCSPISGHRSVSWYQQTPGQGLQFLFEYFSETQRNKGNFPGRFSGRQFSNSRSEMNVSTLELGDSALYLCASSLAGTGDYEQYFGPGTRLTVT.

V is TRBV6-1 and J is TRBJ2-1, with 11 bases fitting TRBD2. V lost 7 bases to trimming and J lost 6 bases; unmatched junction nucleotides: 2. Per the germline V gene, CDR1 is MNHNS and CDR2 is SASEGT. The CDR3 runs to 13 residues. The CDR3 reads CASKGLAANEQFF. The CDR3, as DNA: TGTGCCAGCAAGGGACTAGCGGCCAATGAGCAGTTCTTC.

The chain employs TRBV19 and TRBJ2-5; 8 nucleotides agree with TRBD2. The CDR3 runs 15 residues. The germline V gene has CDR1 LNHDA and CDR2 SQIVND (reference sequence). The V gene end was trimmed by 3 bases and the J gene end by 4 bases; junction bases not matched to a gene: 7. The CDR3 DNA reads as TGTGCCAGTAGTATCTCCAGCGGGGGCGTAGAGACCCAGTACTTC. This encodes CASSISSGGVETQYF.

The rearrangement links TRBV6-5 to TRBJ2-3, with unresolved D. The V and J ends lost 8 bases and 0 bases respectively, with 9 bases between them. The CDR3 extends over 13 amino acids. Germline V CDR1 and CDR2: MNHEY, SVGAGI. The CDR3 loop is CASFGSSTDTQYF. DNA of the CDR3: TGTGCCAGCTTCGGGTCCAGCACAGATACGCAGTATTTT.

The chain employs TRBV6-4 and TRBJ2-5; possibly TRBD1 for D (6 bases). Trimming removed 3 bases at V and 4 bases at J, with 12 bases between. This CDR3 is 14 amino acids long. Germline V CDR1 and CDR2: MRHNA, SNTAGT. The CDR3 sequence: CASSETAGAETQYF. DNA of the CDR3: TGTGCCAGCAGTGAAACGGCAGGGGCAGAGACCCAGTACTTC.

J is TRBJ2-7 and V is TRBV4-3; the match to TRBD2 covers 9 bases. The germline V gene has CDR1 LGHNA and CDR2 YSLEER. The ends lost 2 bases at V and 0 bases at J; junction bases unmatched: 5. The CDR3 extends over 16 amino acids. DNA for the CDR3: TGCGCCAGCAGCCAAAGAGAGCGGGGGGCCTCCTACGAGCAGTACTTC. Translating gives CASSQRERGASYEQYF.

V and J are TRBV30 and TRBJ1-2, with 12 bases identical to TRBD1. In germline, CDR1 is GTSNPN, CDR2 SVGIG (reference sequence). This CDR3 region has 18 residues. V gave up 5 bases and J gave up 7 bases; unmatched junction bases: 20. The CDR3 DNA is TGTGCCTGGGGAGGCGTGGGGGACAGGGGGCCGTCAGGAGGTGGCTACACCTTC. As protein: CAWGGVGDRGPSGGGYTF.